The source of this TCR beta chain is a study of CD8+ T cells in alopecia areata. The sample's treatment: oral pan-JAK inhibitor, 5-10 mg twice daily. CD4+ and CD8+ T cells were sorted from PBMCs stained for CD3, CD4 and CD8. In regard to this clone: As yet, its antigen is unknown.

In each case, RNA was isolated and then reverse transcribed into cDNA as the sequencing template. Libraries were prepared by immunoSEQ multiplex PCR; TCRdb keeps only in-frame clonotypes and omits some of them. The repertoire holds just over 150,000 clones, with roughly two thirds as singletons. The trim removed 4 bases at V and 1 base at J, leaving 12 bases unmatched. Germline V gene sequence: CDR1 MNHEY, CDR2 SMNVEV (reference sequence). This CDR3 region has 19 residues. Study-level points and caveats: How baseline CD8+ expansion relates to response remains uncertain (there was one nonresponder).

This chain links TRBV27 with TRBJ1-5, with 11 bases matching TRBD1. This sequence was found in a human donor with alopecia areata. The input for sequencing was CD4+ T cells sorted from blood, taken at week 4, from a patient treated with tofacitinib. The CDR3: CASSYGEGQGERSNQPQHF. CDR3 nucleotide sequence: TGTGCCAGCAGTTACGGCGAGGGACAGGGGGAAAGAAGCAATCAGCCCCAGCATTTT.